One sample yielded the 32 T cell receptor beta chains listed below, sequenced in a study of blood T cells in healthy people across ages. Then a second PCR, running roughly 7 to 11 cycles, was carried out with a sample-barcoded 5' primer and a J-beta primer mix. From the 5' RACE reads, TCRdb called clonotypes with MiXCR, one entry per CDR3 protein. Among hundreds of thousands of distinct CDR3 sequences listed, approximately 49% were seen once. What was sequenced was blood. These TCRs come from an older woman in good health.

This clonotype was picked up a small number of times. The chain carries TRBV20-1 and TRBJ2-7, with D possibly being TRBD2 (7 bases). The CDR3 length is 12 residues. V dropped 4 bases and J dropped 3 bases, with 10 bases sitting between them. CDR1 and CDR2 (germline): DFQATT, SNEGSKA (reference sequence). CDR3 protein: CSATGGLYEQYF. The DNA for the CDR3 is TGCAGTGCTACCGGGGGGCTCTACGAGCAGTACTTC.

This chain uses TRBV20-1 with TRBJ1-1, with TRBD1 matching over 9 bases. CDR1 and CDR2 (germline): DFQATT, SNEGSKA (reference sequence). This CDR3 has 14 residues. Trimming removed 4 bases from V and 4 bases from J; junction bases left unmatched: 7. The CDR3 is CSAIDMTGGTEAFF. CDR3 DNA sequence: TGCAGTGCTATCGATATGACAGGGGGCACTGAAGCTTTCTTT.

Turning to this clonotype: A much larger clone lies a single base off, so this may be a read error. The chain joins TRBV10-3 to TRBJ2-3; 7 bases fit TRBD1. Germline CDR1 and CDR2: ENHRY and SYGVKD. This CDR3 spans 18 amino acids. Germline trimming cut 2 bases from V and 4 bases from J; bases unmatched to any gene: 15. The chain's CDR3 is CAISEPTALTGLADTQYF. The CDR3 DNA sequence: TGTGCCATCAGTGAGCCGACGGCGTTGACAGGGCTGGCAGATACGCAGTATTTT.

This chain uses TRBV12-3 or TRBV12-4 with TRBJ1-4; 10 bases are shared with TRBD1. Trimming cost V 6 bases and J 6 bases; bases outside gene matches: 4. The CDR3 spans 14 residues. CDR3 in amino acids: CASSPTGGYEKLFF. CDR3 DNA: TGTGCCAGCAGCCCGACAGGGGGCTATGAAAAACTGTTTTTT.

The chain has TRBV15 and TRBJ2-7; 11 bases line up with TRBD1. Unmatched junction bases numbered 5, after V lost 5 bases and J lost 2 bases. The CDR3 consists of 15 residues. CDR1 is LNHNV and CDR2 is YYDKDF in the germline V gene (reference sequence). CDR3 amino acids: CATSYGTGGTYEQYF. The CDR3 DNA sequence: TGTGCCACCAGCTACGGGACAGGGGGAACCTACGAGCAGTACTTC.

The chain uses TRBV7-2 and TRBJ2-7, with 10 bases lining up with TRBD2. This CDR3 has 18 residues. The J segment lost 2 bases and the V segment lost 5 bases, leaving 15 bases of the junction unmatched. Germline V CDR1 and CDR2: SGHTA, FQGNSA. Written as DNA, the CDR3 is TGTGCCAGCAGCAAAGGGGGAATTATAGCGGGGGGACCCTACGAGCAGTACTTC. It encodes CASSKGGIIAGGPYEQYF.

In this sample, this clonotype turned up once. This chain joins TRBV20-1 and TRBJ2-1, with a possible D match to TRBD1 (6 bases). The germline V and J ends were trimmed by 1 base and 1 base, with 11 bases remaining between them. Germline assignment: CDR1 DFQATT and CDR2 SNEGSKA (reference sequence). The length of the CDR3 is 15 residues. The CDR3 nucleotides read TGCAGTGCTAGAGTGACAGGTGGTTCCTACAATGAGCAGTTCTTC. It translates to CSARVTGGSYNEQFF.

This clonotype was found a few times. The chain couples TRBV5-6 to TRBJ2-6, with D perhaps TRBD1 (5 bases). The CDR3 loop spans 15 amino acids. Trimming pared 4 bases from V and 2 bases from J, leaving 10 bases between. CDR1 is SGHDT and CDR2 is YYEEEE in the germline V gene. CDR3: CASSRQGTGANVLTF. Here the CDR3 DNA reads TGTGCCAGCAGCAGGCAGGGAACTGGGGCCAACGTCCTGACTTTC.

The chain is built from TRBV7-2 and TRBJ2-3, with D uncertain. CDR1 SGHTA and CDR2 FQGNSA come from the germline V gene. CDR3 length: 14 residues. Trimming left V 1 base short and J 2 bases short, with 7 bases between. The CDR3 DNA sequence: TGTGCCAGCAGCTTAGACCGATACACAGATACGCAGTATTTT. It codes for CASSLDRYTDTQYF.

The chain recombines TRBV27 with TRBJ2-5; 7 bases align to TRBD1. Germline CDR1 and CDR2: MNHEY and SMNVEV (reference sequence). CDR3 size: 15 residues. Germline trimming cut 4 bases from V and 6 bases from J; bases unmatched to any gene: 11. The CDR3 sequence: CASSYRRQGLQTQYF. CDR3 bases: TGTGCCAGCAGTTACCGAAGACAGGGCCTGCAGACCCAGTACTTC.

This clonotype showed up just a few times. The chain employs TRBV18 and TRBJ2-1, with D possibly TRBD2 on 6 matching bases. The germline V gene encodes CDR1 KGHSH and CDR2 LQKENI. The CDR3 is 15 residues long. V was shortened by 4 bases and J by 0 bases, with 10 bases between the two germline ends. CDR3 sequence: CASSREASSYNEQFF. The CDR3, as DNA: TGTGCCAGCTCACGGGAGGCGAGCTCCTACAATGAGCAGTTCTTC.

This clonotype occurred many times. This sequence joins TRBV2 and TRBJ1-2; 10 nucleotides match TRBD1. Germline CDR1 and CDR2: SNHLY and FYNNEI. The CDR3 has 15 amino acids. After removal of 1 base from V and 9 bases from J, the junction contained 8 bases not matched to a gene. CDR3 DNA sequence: TGTGCCAGCAGTGAAGAAGGGACAGGGGACAGGCGCTACACCTTC. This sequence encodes CASSEEGTGDRRYTF.

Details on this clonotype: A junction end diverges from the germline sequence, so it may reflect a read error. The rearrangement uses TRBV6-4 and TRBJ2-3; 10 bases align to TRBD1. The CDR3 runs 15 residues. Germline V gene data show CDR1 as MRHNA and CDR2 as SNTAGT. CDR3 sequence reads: CVSSDGTGVADTQYF. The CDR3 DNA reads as TGTGTCAGCAGTGACGGGACAGGGGTCGCAGATACGCAGTATTTT.

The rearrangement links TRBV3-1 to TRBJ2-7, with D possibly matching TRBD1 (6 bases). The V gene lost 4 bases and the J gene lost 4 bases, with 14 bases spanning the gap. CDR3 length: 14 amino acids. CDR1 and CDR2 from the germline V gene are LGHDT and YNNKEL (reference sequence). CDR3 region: CASSPDRLLYEQYF. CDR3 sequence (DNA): TGTGCCAGCAGCCCCGACAGGCTCCTATACGAGCAGTACTTC.

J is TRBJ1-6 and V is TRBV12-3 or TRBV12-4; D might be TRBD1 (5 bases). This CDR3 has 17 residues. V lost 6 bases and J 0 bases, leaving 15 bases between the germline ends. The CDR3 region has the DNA TGTGCCAGCAGCACGACAGCCTTTGGCTCCTATAATTCACCCCTCCACTTT. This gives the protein CASSTTAFGSYNSPLHF.

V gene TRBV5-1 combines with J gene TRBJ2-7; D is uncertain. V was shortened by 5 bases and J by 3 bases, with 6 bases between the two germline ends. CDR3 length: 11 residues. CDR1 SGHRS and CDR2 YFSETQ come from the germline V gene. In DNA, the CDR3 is TGCGCCAGCAGAGTGGGCTACGAGCAGTACTTC. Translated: CASRVGYEQYF.

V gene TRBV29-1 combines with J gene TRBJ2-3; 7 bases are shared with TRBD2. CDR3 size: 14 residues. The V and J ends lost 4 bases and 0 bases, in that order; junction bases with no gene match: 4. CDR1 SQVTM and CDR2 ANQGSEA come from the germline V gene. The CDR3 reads CSVVRGGSTDTQYF. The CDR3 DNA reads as TGCAGCGTTGTGAGGGGAGGGAGCACAGATACGCAGTATTTT.

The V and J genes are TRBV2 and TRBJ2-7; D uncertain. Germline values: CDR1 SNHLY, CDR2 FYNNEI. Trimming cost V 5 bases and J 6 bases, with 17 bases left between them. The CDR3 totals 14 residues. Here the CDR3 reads CASSPDGYGSEQYF. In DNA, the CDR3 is TGTGCCAGCAGTCCGGACGGCTACGGCTCCGAGCAGTACTTC.

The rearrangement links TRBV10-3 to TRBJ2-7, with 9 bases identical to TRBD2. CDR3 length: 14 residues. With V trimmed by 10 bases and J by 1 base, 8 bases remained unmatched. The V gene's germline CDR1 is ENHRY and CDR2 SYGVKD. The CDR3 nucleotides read TGTGCCACGGGGGACCTAGCGGGATCCTACGAGCAGTACTTC. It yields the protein CATGDLAGSYEQYF.

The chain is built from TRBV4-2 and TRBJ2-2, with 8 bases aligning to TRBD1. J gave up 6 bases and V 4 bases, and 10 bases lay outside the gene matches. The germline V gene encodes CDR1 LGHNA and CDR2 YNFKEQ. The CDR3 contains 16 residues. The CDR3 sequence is CASSREQQGVAGELFF. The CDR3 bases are TGTGCCAGCAGCCGAGAGCAACAGGGGGTCGCCGGGGAGCTGTTTTTT.

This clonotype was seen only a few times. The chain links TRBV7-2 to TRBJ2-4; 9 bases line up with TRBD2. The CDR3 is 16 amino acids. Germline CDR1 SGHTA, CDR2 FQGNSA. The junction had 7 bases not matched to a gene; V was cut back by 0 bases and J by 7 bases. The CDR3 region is CASSLAAGGPGNIQYF. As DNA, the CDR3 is TGTGCCAGCAGCTTAGCGGCGGGAGGGCCTGGGAACATTCAGTACTTC.

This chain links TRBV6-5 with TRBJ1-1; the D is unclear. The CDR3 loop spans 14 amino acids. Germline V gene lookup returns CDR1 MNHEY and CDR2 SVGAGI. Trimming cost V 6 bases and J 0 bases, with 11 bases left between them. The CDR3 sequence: CASRRVGMNTEAFF. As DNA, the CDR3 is TGTGCCAGCAGGAGGGTTGGAATGAACACTGAAGCTTTCTTT.

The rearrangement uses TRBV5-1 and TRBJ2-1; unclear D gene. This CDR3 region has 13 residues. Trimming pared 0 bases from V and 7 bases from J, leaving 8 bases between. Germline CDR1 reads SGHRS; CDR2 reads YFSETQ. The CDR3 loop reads CASSLGPGNEQFF. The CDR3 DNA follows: TGCGCCAGCAGCTTGGGTCCTGGGAATGAGCAGTTCTTC.

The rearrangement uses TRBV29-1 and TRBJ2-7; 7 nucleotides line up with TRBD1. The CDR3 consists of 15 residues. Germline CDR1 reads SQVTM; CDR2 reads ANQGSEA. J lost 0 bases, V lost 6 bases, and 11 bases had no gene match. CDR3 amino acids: CSVTSGTELSYEQYF. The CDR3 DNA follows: TGCAGCGTGACCTCCGGGACAGAGCTCTCCTACGAGCAGTACTTC.

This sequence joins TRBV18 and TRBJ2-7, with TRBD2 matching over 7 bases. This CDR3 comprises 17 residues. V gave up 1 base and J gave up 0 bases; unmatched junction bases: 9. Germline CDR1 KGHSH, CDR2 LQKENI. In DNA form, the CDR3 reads TGTGCCAGCTCACCACGAGGACGAGCGGGGTACTCCTACGAGCAGTACTTC. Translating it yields CASSPRGRAGYSYEQYF. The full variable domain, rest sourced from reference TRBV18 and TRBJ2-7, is NAGVMQNPRHLVRRRGQEARLRCSPMKGHSHVYWYRQLPEEGLKFMVYLQKENIIDESGMPKERFSAEFPKEGPSILRIQQVVRGDSAAYFCASSPRGRAGYSYEQYFGPGTRLTVT.

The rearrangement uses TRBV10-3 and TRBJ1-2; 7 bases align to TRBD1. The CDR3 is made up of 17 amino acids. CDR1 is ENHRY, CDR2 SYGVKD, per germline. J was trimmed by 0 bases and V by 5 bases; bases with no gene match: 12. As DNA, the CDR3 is TGTGCCATCAGTACCCAGGGGGGAAATTGGGCTAACTATGGCTACACCTTC. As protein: CAISTQGGNWANYGYTF.

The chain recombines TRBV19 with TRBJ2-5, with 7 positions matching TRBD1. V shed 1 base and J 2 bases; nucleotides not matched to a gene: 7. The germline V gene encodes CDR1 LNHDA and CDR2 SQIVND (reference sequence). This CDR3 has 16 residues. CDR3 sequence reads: CASSIGRTGRQETQYF. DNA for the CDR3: TGTGCCAGTAGTATAGGGCGGACAGGACGTCAAGAGACCCAGTACTTC. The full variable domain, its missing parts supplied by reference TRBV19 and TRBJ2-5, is DGGITQSPKYLFRKEGQNVTLSCEQNLNHDAMYWYRQDPGQGLRLIYYSQIVNDFQKGDIAEGYSVSREKKESFPLTVTSAQKNPTAFYLCASSIGRTGRQETQYFGPGTRLLVL.

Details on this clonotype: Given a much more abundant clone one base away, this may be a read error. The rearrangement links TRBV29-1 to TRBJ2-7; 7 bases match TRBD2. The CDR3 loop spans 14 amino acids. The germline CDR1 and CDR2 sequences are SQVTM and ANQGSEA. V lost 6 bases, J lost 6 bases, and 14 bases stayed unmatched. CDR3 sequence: CSVSLGGEEGEQYF. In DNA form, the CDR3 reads TGCAGCGTCTCCTTGGGAGGGGAGGAGGGCGAGCAGTACTTC.

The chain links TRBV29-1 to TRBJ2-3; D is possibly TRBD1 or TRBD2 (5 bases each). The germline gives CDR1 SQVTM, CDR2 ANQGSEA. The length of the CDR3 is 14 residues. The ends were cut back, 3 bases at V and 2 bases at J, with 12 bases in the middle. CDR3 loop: CSVDSIGTTDTQYF. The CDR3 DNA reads TGCAGCGTTGACTCTATCGGGACCACAGATACGCAGTATTTT.

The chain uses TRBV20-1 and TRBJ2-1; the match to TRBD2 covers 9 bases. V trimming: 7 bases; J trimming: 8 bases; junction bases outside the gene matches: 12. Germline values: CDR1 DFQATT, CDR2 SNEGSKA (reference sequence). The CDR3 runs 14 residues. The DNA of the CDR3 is TGCAGTGTCCGACAGGTAGCGGGAGTCCATGAGCAGTTCTTC. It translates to CSVRQVAGVHEQFF.

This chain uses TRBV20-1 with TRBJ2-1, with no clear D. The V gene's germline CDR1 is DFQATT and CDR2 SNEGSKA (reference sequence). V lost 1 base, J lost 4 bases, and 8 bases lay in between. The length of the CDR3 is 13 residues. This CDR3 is CSARARNYNEQFF. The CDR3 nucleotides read TGCAGTGCTAGAGCTAGAAATTACAATGAGCAGTTCTTC.

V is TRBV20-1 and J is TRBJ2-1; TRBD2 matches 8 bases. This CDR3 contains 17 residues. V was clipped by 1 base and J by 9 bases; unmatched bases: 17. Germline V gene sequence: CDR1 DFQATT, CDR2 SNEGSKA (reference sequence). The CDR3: CSARGSLAGFALGEQFF. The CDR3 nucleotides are TGCAGTGCTAGAGGGAGCCTAGCGGGCTTTGCCCTTGGTGAGCAGTTCTTC.